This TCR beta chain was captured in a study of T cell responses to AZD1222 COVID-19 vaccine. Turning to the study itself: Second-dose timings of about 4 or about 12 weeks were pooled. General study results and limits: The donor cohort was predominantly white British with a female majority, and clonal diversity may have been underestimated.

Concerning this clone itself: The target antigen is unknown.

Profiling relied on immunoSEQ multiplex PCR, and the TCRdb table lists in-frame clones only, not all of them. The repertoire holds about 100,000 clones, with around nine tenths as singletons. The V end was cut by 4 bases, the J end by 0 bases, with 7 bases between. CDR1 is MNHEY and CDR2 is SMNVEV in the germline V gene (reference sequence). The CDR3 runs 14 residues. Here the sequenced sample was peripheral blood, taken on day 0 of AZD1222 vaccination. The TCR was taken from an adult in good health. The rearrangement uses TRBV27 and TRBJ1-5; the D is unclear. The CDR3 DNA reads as TGTGCCAGCAGTTCCCTTCGTAGCAATCAGCCCCAGCATTTT. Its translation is CASSSLRSNQPQHF.